The 24 T cell receptor beta chains listed next were all sequenced from one sample in a study of blood T cell repertoires in COVID-19 (TCRdb year 2020). The library relied on the immunoSEQ multiplex PCR assay. TCRdb provides this immuneACCESS table in a form limited to in-frame rearrangements. Some clones are lacking; in checked studies, under half of them reflect an unresolved V gene, and why the rest are absent is not known. The sample table records approximately 220,000 clones; around 90% of these occur just once. Around 1.3% of the sample is taken by the ten largest. Material: PBMCs or T cells enriched from blood (not recorded which). Receptors were obtained from a man younger than 40 who had recovered from COVID-19.

This clone has just one count. The CDR3 protein is CASSLVLPGEQYF. The CDR3, as DNA: TGTGCCAGCAGCTTGGTACTCCCGGGCGAGCAGTACTTC. The J gene is TRBJ2-7, the V gene TRBV5-4, with D hard to call. There are 13 residues in the CDR3. The germline V gene has CDR1 SGHNT and CDR2 YYREEE (reference sequence). V was pared by 0 bases and J by 6 bases, with 10 bases between.

The J gene is TRBJ2-7, the V gene TRBV6-1, with 8 bases fitting TRBD2. The germline V gene has CDR1 MNHNS and CDR2 SASEGT. The CDR3 sequence is 15 residues long. Losses at the gene ends were 2 bases for V and 2 bases for J; bases not matched to a gene: 5. CDR3 protein: CASSELAGPTYEQYF. In nucleotides, the CDR3 is TGTGCCAGCAGTGAACTAGCGGGCCCCACCTACGAGCAGTACTTC.

The chain employs TRBV20-1 and TRBJ1-2; 9 nucleotides line up with TRBD1. V lost 7 bases and J lost 3; bases outside the gene matches: 0. The CDR3 spans 11 residues. Per the germline V gene, CDR1 is DFQATT and CDR2 is SNEGSKA (reference sequence). CDR3 region: CSGDRDYGYTF. For the CDR3, the DNA is TGCAGTGGGGACAGGGACTATGGCTACACCTTC.

The V gene is TRBV6-2 or TRBV6-3, the J gene TRBJ2-7, with 8 nucleotides matching TRBD2. CDR3 size: 15 residues. Germline CDR1 is MNHEY and CDR2 is SVGEGT. Unmatched junction bases numbered 8, after V lost 0 bases and J lost 7 bases. This CDR3 is CASSYSREGSGEQYF. CDR3 coding DNA: TGTGCCAGCAGTTACTCCCGGGAGGGCTCTGGAGAGCAGTACTTC.

This clone showed up just once. This chain connects TRBV19 to TRBJ2-3, with 9 nucleotides matching TRBD2. There are 18 residues in the CDR3. Trimming took 7 bases from V and 2 from J; bases not matched to a gene: 16. From germline, CDR1 is LNHDA and CDR2 SQIVND (reference sequence). The DNA of the CDR3 is TGTGCCAGTACCATTGGGGACGCGGGGGGGCCTCTCACAGATACGCAGTATTTT. Protein: CASTIGDAGGPLTDTQYF. Filled out from reference TRBV19 and TRBJ2-3, the complete variable domain reads DGGITQSPKYLFRKEGQNVTLSCEQNLNHDAMYWYRQDPGQGLRLIYYSQIVNDFQKGDIAEGYSVSREKKESFPLTVTSAQKNPTAFYLCASTIGDAGGPLTDTQYFGPGTRLTVL.

The gene calls are TRBV28 and TRBJ2-7, with TRBD2 matching 7 bases. Trimming took 4 bases from V and 0 from J; bases not matched to a gene: 9. This CDR3 is 16 amino acids long. The germline V gene encodes CDR1 MDHEN and CDR2 SYDVKM. CDR3 loop: CASSSRGGRSSYEQYF. The CDR3 DNA reads as TGTGCCAGCAGTTCACGCGGGGGACGGAGCTCCTACGAGCAGTACTTC. The whole variable domain, filled in from reference TRBV28 and TRBJ2-7, reads DVKVTQSSRYLVKRTGEKVFLECVQDMDHENMFWYRQDPGLGLRLIYFSYDVKMKEKGDIPEGYSVSREKKERFSLILESASTNQTSMYLCASSSRGGRSSYEQYFGPGTRLTVT.

This clone appeared a single time. V gene TRBV6-4 combines with J gene TRBJ1-1, with 8 bases identical to TRBD1. With 4 bases clipped from V and 3 bases from J, the junction kept 1 base outside the gene matches. Germline values: CDR1 MRHNA, CDR2 SNTAGT. This CDR3 is built from 13 residues. The CDR3 bases are TGTGCCAGCAGTGCGACAGGGGACACTGAAGCTTTCTTT. It codes for CASSATGDTEAFF.

Remarks on this clone: The same CDR3 can be traced to other DNA sequences in this sample. V usage is TRBV30 and J usage is TRBJ2-5, with D possibly TRBD2 on 5 matching bases. The CDR3 loop spans 12 amino acids. V was shortened by 0 bases and J by 4 bases, with 6 bases between the two germline ends. Germline V gene data show CDR1 as GTSNPN and CDR2 as SVGIG (reference sequence). The CDR3, as DNA: TGTGCCTGGAGTGTACGGGGAGAGACCCAGTACTTC. Translated: CAWSVRGETQYF.

This clone was detected a few times. V gene TRBV10-1 combines with J gene TRBJ2-7; D might be TRBD1 (6 bases). The germline CDR1 and CDR2 sequences are WNHNN and SYGVQD (reference sequence). V shed 3 bases and J shed 6 bases, with 12 bases lying between them. CDR3 size: 13 residues. In DNA, the CDR3 is TGCGCCAGCAGTGACAGGGGACGCAGCGAGCAGTACTTC. Translation gives CASSDRGRSEQYF.

The V call is TRBV10-2, the J call TRBJ2-1, with D possibly TRBD1 on 5 matching bases. This CDR3 is built from 15 residues. Deletions cut 3 bases from V and 0 bases from J, with 9 bases between. The V gene's germline CDR1 is WSHSY and CDR2 SAAADI. CDR3 DNA sequence: TGCGCCAGCAGTGATAGGGGTAGCTCCTACAATGAGCAGTTCTTC. Its protein product is CASSDRGSSYNEQFF.

The V and J genes are TRBV9 and TRBJ2-7; D gene uncertain. The germline CDR1 and CDR2 sequences are SGDLS and YYNGEE. The CDR3 is 13 residues long. V was cut by 3 bases and J by 7 bases, with 14 bases left in between. CDR3 DNA: TGTGCCAGCAGCGGTACAGATCTTGGGGAGCAGTACTTC. Residues: CASSGTDLGEQYF.

The V call is TRBV12-2, the J call TRBJ1-4; the table's D call TRBD1 went unverified against the DNA. TRBV12-2 is labeled a pseudogene. The CDR3 runs to 17 residues. The CDR3 reads CASRLAPGQASNEKLFF. CDR3 nucleotide sequence: TGTGCAAGTCGCTTAGCACCTGGACAGGCCTCTAATGAAAAACTGTTTTTT.

The V call is TRBV27, the J call TRBJ1-2, with a possible D match to TRBD1 (5 bases). CDR3 size: 14 residues. V was clipped by 1 base and J by 8 bases, with 14 bases between them. CDR1 is MNHEY, CDR2 SMNVEV, per germline (reference sequence). Here the CDR3 DNA reads TGTGCCAGCAGTTTATTGGGCCAGGGTCAGGGCTACACCTTC. Amino acids: CASSLLGQGQGYTF.

The V call is TRBV28, the J call TRBJ2-1, with a tentative D call TRBD2 (5 bases). The CDR3 covers 13 residues. The germline CDR1 and CDR2 sequences are MDHEN and SYDVKM. Trimming left V 6 bases short and J 9 bases short, with 15 bases between. CDR3 in DNA: TGTGCCAGCAGCCGACCCCCCGGACTTGAGCAGTTCTTC. Translated: CASSRPPGLEQFF.

CDR3 sequence (DNA): TGTGCCAGCAGCGTAGCCTCGGGAGTTCGGGGCAATGAGCAGTTCTTC. As protein: CASSVASGVRGNEQFF. The chain couples TRBV9 to TRBJ2-1; D possibly corresponds to TRBD2 (6 bases). V was trimmed by 0 bases and J by 6 bases, leaving 16 bases between them. Germline CDR1 and CDR2: SGDLS and YYNGEE. The CDR3 loop spans 16 amino acids.

The chain uses TRBV4-3 and TRBJ2-3; no firm D call. Deletions cut 0 bases from V and 1 base from J, with 5 bases between. The CDR3 runs 14 residues. Germline assignment: CDR1 LGHNA and CDR2 YSLEER. CDR3 region: CASSQDSGTDTQYF. The DNA of the CDR3 is TGCGCCAGCAGCCAAGATTCGGGCACAGATACGCAGTATTTT.

The J gene is TRBJ1-2, the V gene TRBV2; TRBD1 agrees at 12 bases. Germline V lookup: CDR1 SNHLY, CDR2 FYNNEI. Trimming cost V 7 bases and J 6 bases; bases outside gene matches: 9. CDR3 length: 15 amino acids. Here the CDR3 DNA reads TGTGCCAGCATTATCCGGGACAGGGGGCTGAATGGCTACACCTTC. It encodes CASIIRDRGLNGYTF.

CDR3 nucleotide sequence: TGTGCCACCAGCAGAGTATCAGTTACCTCTGGAAACACCATATATTTT. Residues: CATSRVSVTSGNTIYF. The gene calls are TRBV15 and TRBJ1-3, with no clear D. V lost 1 base to trimming and J lost 0 bases, with 10 bases between them. Germline V lookup: CDR1 LNHNV, CDR2 YYDKDF (reference sequence). The CDR3 is made up of 16 amino acids.

The chain uses TRBV27 and TRBJ2-2, with D uncertain. The V and J ends lost 0 bases and 7 bases respectively, with 6 bases between them. Germline values: CDR1 MNHEY, CDR2 SMNVEV (reference sequence). The CDR3 sequence is 13 residues long. The CDR3 loop reads CASSLSFGGELFF. The CDR3, as DNA: TGTGCCAGCAGTTTATCGTTCGGCGGGGAGCTGTTTTTT.

This clone came up a few times. The chain couples TRBV20-1 to TRBJ1-2; no reliable D call. V lost 3 bases to trimming and J lost 0 bases, with 20 bases between them. Per germline, CDR1 DFQATT and CDR2 SNEGSKA (reference sequence). The CDR3 is 17 amino acids. CDR3 bases: TGCAGTGCTAGTTTCCTCCCCAGACTCTTAGCTAACTATGGCTACACCTTC. Amino acid sequence: CSASFLPRLLANYGYTF.

This clone was seen only once. The chain is built from TRBV18 and TRBJ2-7; 7 bases are a match to TRBD1. CDR3 length: 15 residues. V shed 1 base, J shed 5 bases, and the junction held 8 bases outside the gene matches. The germline V gene has CDR1 KGHSH and CDR2 LQKENI. The CDR3 sequence: CASSPLQGESNEQYF. CDR3 coding DNA: TGTGCCAGCTCACCACTCCAGGGGGAATCCAACGAGCAGTACTTC.

Notes on this clone: One end of the junction fails to match germline, which may point to a read error. The chain links TRBV2 to TRBJ2-1; weak D call: TRBD1 (6 bases). Looked up from germline, CDR1 is SNHLY and CDR2 is FYNNEI. The CDR3 consists of 18 residues. CDR3 residues: CARSEPLKRGQYYNEQFF. The CDR3 DNA reads as TGTGCCAGGAGTGAACCATTAAAACGCGGACAGTATTACAATGAGCAGTTCTTC. The entire variable domain, with the rest obtained from reference TRBV2 and TRBJ2-1, is as follows: EPEVTQTPSHQVTQMGQEVILRCVPISNHLYFYWYRQILGQKVEFLVSFYNNEISEKSEIFDDQFSVERPDGSNFTLKIRSTKLEDSAMYFCARSEPLKRGQYYNEQFFGPGTRLTVL.

The chain uses TRBV21-1 and TRBJ1-2. TRBV21-1 is marked as a pseudogene. The CDR3 extends over 14 amino acids. CDR3 amino acids: CASSKARGGAGYTF. The CDR3 DNA reads TGTGCCAGCAGCAAAGCGCGGGGTGGAGCTGGCTACACCTTC.

This chain uses TRBV2 with TRBJ2-2, with unresolved D. Germline CDR1 is SNHLY and CDR2 is FYNNEI. Trimming left V 4 bases short and J 1 base short, with 10 bases between. The CDR3 is 15 amino acids. The CDR3 sequence is CASSGKPRNTGELFF. Here the CDR3 DNA reads TGTGCCAGCAGTGGTAAGCCTCGGAACACCGGGGAGCTGTTTTTT.